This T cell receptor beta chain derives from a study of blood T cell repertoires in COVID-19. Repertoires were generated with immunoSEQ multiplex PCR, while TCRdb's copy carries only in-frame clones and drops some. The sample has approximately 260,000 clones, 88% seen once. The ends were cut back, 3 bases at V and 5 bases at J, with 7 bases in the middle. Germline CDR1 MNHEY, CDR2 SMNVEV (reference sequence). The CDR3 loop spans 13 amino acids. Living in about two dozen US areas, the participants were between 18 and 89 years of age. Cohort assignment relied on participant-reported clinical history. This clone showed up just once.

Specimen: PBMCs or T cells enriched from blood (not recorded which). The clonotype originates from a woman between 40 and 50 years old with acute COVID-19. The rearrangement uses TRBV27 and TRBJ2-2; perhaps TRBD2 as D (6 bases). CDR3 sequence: CASSLGGTGELFF. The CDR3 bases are TGTGCCAGCAGTTTGGGGGGAACCGGGGAGCTGTTTTTT.